The 12 T cell receptor beta chains below were found in one sample sequenced in a study of blood T cells in healthy people across ages. A sample-barcoded 5' primer and a J-beta primer mix were used in a second PCR of roughly 6 to 11 cycles. In TCRdb, the 5' RACE reads were re-called with MiXCR into one record per CDR3 protein. Of hundreds of thousands of distinct CDR3 sequences listed, more than 40% are singletons. The specimen was blood. Source of these receptors: a woman aged 55-70 years in good health.

The chain couples TRBV7-3 to TRBJ2-3, with 8 bases matching TRBD2. The V segment lost 5 bases and the J segment 3 bases; nucleotides outside the gene matches: 7. CDR3 length: 15 amino acids. The V gene's germline CDR1 is SGHTA and CDR2 FQGTGA. The CDR3 region is CASSPSGPRTDTQYF. CDR3 sequence (DNA): TGTGCCAGCAGCCCTAGCGGGCCTAGGACAGATACGCAGTATTTT.

This clonotype was counted once. This chain links TRBV28 with TRBJ2-1; 9 bases are a match to TRBD2. V was clipped by 4 bases and J by 12 bases; unmatched bases: 4. The CDR3 sequence is 12 residues long. The germline V gene has CDR1 MDHEN and CDR2 SYDVKM. CDR3 sequence: CASSSSGTRQFF. The CDR3 nucleotides are TGTGCCAGCAGTTCTAGCGGGACGCGGCAGTTCTTC.

This chain joins TRBV7-2 and TRBJ2-5; D gene uncertain. Gene TRBJ2-7 matches the end of the DNA better, so the J call may be wrong. Germline CDR1 reads SGHTA; CDR2 reads FQGNSA. The CDR3 runs to 14 residues. The CDR3 DNA reads as TGTGCCAGCAGCTTAGCGTCGATTTTCGACGAGCAGTACTTC. Its translation is CASSLASIFDEQYF.

The V gene is TRBV24-1, the J gene TRBJ1-1, with D possibly TRBD1 on 5 matching bases. Germline assignment: CDR1 KGHDR and CDR2 SFDVKD. The CDR3 has 11 amino acids. Trimming shortened V by 9 bases and J by 5 bases, and 9 bases separated the two germline ends. The CDR3 reads CATSEGTEAFF. CDR3 in DNA: TGTGCCACCTCAGAGGGGACTGAAGCTTTCTTT.

This clonotype was recorded at least ten times. The genes are TRBV5-1 and TRBJ2-1; 14 nucleotides match TRBD2. The CDR3 has 20 amino acids. With V trimmed by 4 bases and J by 0 bases, 12 bases remained unmatched. Germline lookup yields CDR1 SGHRS and CDR2 YFSETQ. As DNA, the CDR3 is TGCGCCAGCAGCGTGGGGACTAGCGGGAGCCGTCAGAGCTCCTACAATGAGCAGTTCTTC. Translated, it gives CASSVGTSGSRQSSYNEQFF.

This clonotype was picked up a small number of times. This chain uses TRBV29-1 with TRBJ1-1, with 8 bases matching TRBD1. The CDR3 is made up of 13 amino acids. The V segment lost 1 base and the J segment 5 bases; nucleotides outside the gene matches: 3. In germline, CDR1 is SQVTM, CDR2 ANQGSEA. CDR3 sequence (DNA): TGCAGCGTTGAAGGGACAGGGTATACTGAAGCTTTCTTT. Protein: CSVEGTGYTEAFF.

V gene TRBV5-4 combines with J gene TRBJ2-1, with a weak D call TRBD2 (6 bases). V shed 9 bases and J shed 8 bases, with 12 bases lying between them. This CDR3 has 11 residues. The V gene's germline CDR1 is SGHNT and CDR2 YYREEE (reference sequence). CDR3 sequence: CATNGGDEQFF. CDR3 nucleotide sequence: TGTGCCACCAATGGAGGGGATGAGCAGTTCTTC.

The sample holds a few counts of this clonotype. The chain employs TRBV20-1 and TRBJ2-3; D gene uncertain. This CDR3 region has 14 residues. The V gene's germline CDR1 is DFQATT and CDR2 SNEGSKA (reference sequence). Trimming removed 5 bases at V and 0 bases at J, with 12 bases between. The CDR3 loop reads CSAPGYSSTDTQYF. CDR3 bases: TGCAGTGCTCCCGGCTACTCTAGCACAGATACGCAGTATTTT.

This clonotype was seen a handful of times. The chain recombines TRBV7-9 with TRBJ2-6, with 7 bases identical to TRBD1. The CDR3 is made up of 19 amino acids. Unmatched junction bases numbered 11, after V lost 3 bases and J lost 0 bases. Germline values: CDR1 SEHNR, CDR2 FQNEAQ (reference sequence). The CDR3 nucleotides are TGTGCCAGCAGCTTCCCCTCGGGACAGAGCTTCTCTGGGGCCAACGTCCTGACTTTC. The encoded protein is CASSFPSGQSFSGANVLTF.

This rearrangement joins TRBV12-3 or TRBV12-4 to TRBJ1-2; perhaps TRBD1 as D (6 bases). V dropped 5 bases and J dropped 4 bases, with 14 bases sitting between them. There are 14 residues in the CDR3. The CDR3 DNA is TGTGCCAGCAGTGACCAGGGAGGGGGCTATGGCTACACCTTC. It specifies CASSDQGGGYGYTF.

The chain employs TRBV6-5 and TRBJ2-4; TRBD1 is a possible D gene (5 bases). The DNA matches TRBJ2-7 better at its end, which makes the J call doubtful. The CDR3 totals 14 residues. CDR1 is MNHEY and CDR2 is SVGAGI in the germline V gene. As DNA, the CDR3 is TGTGCCAGCAGTGACGCGACAGACTCCTACGAGCAGTACTTC. It specifies CASSDATDSYEQYF.

The V gene is TRBV7-2, the J gene TRBJ2-7; D is unresolved. V lost 0 bases and J lost 2, with 11 bases in between. Germline assignment: CDR1 SGHTA and CDR2 FQGNSA. The CDR3 spans 15 residues. CDR3 protein: CASSLALEVPYEQYF. The DNA for the CDR3 is TGTGCCAGCAGCTTAGCGCTAGAGGTGCCCTACGAGCAGTACTTC.